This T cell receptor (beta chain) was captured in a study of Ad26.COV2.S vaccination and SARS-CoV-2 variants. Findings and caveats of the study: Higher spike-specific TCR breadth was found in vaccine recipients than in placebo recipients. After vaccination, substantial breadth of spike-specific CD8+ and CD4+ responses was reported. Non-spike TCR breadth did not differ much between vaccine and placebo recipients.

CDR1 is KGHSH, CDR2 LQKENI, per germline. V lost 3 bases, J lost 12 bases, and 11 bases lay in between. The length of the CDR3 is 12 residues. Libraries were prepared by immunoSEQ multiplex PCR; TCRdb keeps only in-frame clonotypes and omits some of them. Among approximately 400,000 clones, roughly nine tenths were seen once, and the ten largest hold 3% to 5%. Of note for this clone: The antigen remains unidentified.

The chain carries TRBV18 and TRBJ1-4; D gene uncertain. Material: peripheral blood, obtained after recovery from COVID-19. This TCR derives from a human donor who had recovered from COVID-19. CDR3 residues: CASSPTEFELFF. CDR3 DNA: TGTGCCAGCTCACCCACCGAATTTGAACTGTTTTTT.